The 17 T cell receptor beta chains below were found in one sample sequenced in a study of T cell repertoires in cytomegalovirus infection. MiXCR, run by TCRdb on the reads, gives a single entry per CDR3 protein. The sample contains roughly 600,000 distinct CDR3 sequences, about 24% of which appear only once. Sequencing was performed on CD8+ T cells from PBMCs. Receptor source: a human donor in good health (CMV status not recorded). Some clones in this sample may be carry-over from other donors' samples.

This clonotype has more than one count but fewer than ten. The chain joins TRBV27 to TRBJ2-1; D not certain. V was trimmed by 2 bases and J by 0 bases, leaving 11 bases between them. The CDR3 length is 16 residues. CDR1 is MNHEY, CDR2 SMNVEV, per germline (reference sequence). CDR3: CASSLKWSASYNEQFF. DNA of the CDR3: TGTGCCAGCAGTTTAAAGTGGTCAGCCTCCTACAATGAGCAGTTCTTC.

This clonotype was found a few times. The chain employs TRBV11-3 and TRBJ2-1; 9 bases are shared with TRBD1. This CDR3 region has 15 residues. Germline trimming cut 3 bases from V and 6 bases from J; bases unmatched to any gene: 6. Germline V gene lookup returns CDR1 SGHNT and CDR2 YENEEA. The CDR3 DNA follows: TGTGCCAGCAGCTTGGAGGACAGGGGAAGCAATGAGCAGTTCTTC. Its translation is CASSLEDRGSNEQFF.

The chain employs TRBV4-3 and TRBJ2-1; D is undetermined. CDR1 is LGHNA and CDR2 is YSLEER in the germline V gene. The CDR3 sequence is 13 residues long. Trimming left V 1 base short and J 7 bases short, with 8 bases between. The CDR3 spells CASSQGYMNEQFF. The CDR3 DNA follows: TGCGCCAGCAGCCAAGGGTACATGAATGAGCAGTTCTTC.

This clonotype was counted a few times. The chain carries TRBV19 and TRBJ1-1; D is unclear. The germline V gene encodes CDR1 LNHDA and CDR2 SQIVND (reference sequence). The CDR3 is made up of 12 amino acids. The germline V and J ends were trimmed by 6 bases and 5 bases, with 10 bases remaining between them. The CDR3 DNA sequence: TGTGCCAGTAGCTCATTTGGGACTGAAGCTTTCTTT. Translating it yields CASSSFGTEAFF.

A remark on this clonotype: A much larger clone is a single base away; this may be a read error. The chain uses TRBV7-8 and TRBJ1-1, with D possibly being TRBD1 (6 bases). The CDR3 covers 14 residues. Germline lookup yields CDR1 SGHVS and CDR2 FQNEAQ. CDR3 protein: CAGSRQGQNTEAFF. CDR3 in DNA: TGTGCCGGCAGCCGTCAGGGGCAGAACACTGAAGCTTTCTTT.

The J gene is TRBJ2-7, the V gene TRBV29-1, with 8 bases aligning to TRBD2. Germline-derived CDR1 and CDR2 are SQVTM and ANQGSEA. V lost 7 bases and J lost 3; bases outside the gene matches: 2. This CDR3 has 11 residues. The CDR3 sequence is CSAGLDYEQYF. DNA for the CDR3: TGCAGCGCGGGACTAGACTACGAGCAGTACTTC.

This clonotype was counted at least ten times. The rearrangement joins TRBV6-2 or TRBV6-3 to TRBJ1-2; weak D call: TRBD1 (6 bases). Trimming cost V 4 bases and J 4 bases, with 13 bases left between them. This CDR3 is 14 amino acids long. The germline gives CDR1 MNHEY, CDR2 SVGEGT. The CDR3 nucleotides read TGTGCCAGCAGTTCGTCGACAGGCCGCTATGGCTACACCTTC. As protein: CASSSSTGRYGYTF.

This clonotype was observed at least ten times. The V and J genes are TRBV7-8 and TRBJ2-1; TRBD2 might be the D (5 bases). V gave up 0 bases and J gave up 4 bases, with 13 bases separating them. Germline CDR1 SGHVS, CDR2 FQNEAQ. CDR3 length: 16 residues. The CDR3 DNA is TGTGCCAGCAGCTTAGCGTTGAGCGGATTATACAATGAGCAGTTCTTC. It yields the protein CASSLALSGLYNEQFF.

Note on this clonotype: One end of the junction does not line up with germline, which may come from a read error. V is TRBV12-3 or TRBV12-4 and J is TRBJ1-2; no firm D call. The CDR3 spans 13 residues. CDR3 sequence reads: CANSLGSYSGYTF. The CDR3 DNA reads as TGTGCCAACAGTTTGGGTTCTTACAGTGGCTACACCTTC.

This clonotype turned up a few times. V gene TRBV28 combines with J gene TRBJ1-2, with 8 bases that match TRBD1. The CDR3 is 16 residues long. From germline, CDR1 is MDHEN and CDR2 SYDVKM. J lost 0 bases, V lost 1 base, and 4 bases had no gene match. The CDR3 region has the DNA TGTGCCAGCAGTTTATTTGACAGGGGTGCTAACTATGGCTACACCTTC. Protein sequence: CASSLFDRGANYGYTF.

This clonotype was seen only once. This chain links TRBV20-1 with TRBJ2-7, with D possibly matching TRBD2 (6 bases). Germline CDR1 is DFQATT and CDR2 is SNEGSKA (reference sequence). The CDR3 contains 14 residues. V lost 3 bases, J lost 0 bases, and 12 bases lay in between. The CDR3 bases are TGCAGTGCTAGTACGGGGGTCAGCTCCTACGAGCAGTACGTC. Protein product: CSASTGVSSYEQYV.

This clonotype was detected ten times or more. V is TRBV7-2 and J is TRBJ2-5; a weak D match, TRBD1 (6 bases). The CDR3 sequence is 14 residues long. Deletions cut 8 bases from V and 1 base from J, with 14 bases between. The V gene's germline CDR1 is SGHTA and CDR2 FQGNSA. The CDR3 DNA reads as TGTGCCAGCGCTCGCAGGGGACGCCAAGAGACCCAGTACTTC. This codes for CASARRGRQETQYF.

The CDR3 spells CASSLTKESSYNEQFF. The CDR3, as DNA: TGTGCCAGCAGCCTAACAAAAGAAAGCTCCTACAATGAGCAGTTCTTC. The chain joins TRBV7-9 to TRBJ2-1; D is uncertain. This CDR3 region has 16 residues. V was pared by 5 bases and J by 0 bases, with 14 bases between. From germline, CDR1 is SEHNR and CDR2 FQNEAQ (reference sequence).

This clonotype was counted many times. V and J are TRBV6-5 and TRBJ1-1; D remains unclear. Trimming took 6 bases from V and 3 from J, leaving 8 bases between them. This CDR3 contains 12 residues. CDR1 MNHEY and CDR2 SVGAGI come from the germline V gene. CDR3 nucleotide sequence: TGTGCCAGCAGCCCAGCTTACACTGAAGCTTTCTTT. Amino acid sequence: CASSPAYTEAFF.

This clonotype showed up just a few times. The rearrangement joins TRBV4-1 to TRBJ2-1, with TRBD1 identical over 11 bases. With 0 bases clipped from V and 9 bases from J, the junction kept 7 bases outside the gene matches. The CDR3 spans 16 residues. CDR1 is MGHRA and CDR2 is YSYEKL in the germline V gene. As DNA, the CDR3 is TGCGCCAGCAGCCAAGATTTGGGGACAGGGGGAGGTGAGCAGTTCTTC. Translation: CASSQDLGTGGGEQFF.

This clonotype was found a few times. V gene TRBV20-1 combines with J gene TRBJ2-7; 7 bases line up with TRBD2. The germline CDR1 and CDR2 sequences are DFQATT and SNEGSKA (reference sequence). The CDR3 sequence is 14 residues long. With V trimmed by 3 bases and J by 4 bases, 9 bases remained unmatched. The CDR3 DNA reads as TGCAGTGCTAGGGGACTCCTGGGAGGGTACGAGCAGTACTTC. It is translated as CSARGLLGGYEQYF.

With regard to this clonotype: A read error is possible here, since a much larger clone lies one base away. This chain joins TRBV12-3 or TRBV12-4 and TRBJ2-7; TRBD1 agrees at 8 bases. CDR3 length: 14 residues. The CDR3 loop is CTSSRRDRSYEQYF. Written as DNA, the CDR3 is TGTACCAGCAGCCGCCGGGACAGGTCCTACGAGCAGTACTTC.